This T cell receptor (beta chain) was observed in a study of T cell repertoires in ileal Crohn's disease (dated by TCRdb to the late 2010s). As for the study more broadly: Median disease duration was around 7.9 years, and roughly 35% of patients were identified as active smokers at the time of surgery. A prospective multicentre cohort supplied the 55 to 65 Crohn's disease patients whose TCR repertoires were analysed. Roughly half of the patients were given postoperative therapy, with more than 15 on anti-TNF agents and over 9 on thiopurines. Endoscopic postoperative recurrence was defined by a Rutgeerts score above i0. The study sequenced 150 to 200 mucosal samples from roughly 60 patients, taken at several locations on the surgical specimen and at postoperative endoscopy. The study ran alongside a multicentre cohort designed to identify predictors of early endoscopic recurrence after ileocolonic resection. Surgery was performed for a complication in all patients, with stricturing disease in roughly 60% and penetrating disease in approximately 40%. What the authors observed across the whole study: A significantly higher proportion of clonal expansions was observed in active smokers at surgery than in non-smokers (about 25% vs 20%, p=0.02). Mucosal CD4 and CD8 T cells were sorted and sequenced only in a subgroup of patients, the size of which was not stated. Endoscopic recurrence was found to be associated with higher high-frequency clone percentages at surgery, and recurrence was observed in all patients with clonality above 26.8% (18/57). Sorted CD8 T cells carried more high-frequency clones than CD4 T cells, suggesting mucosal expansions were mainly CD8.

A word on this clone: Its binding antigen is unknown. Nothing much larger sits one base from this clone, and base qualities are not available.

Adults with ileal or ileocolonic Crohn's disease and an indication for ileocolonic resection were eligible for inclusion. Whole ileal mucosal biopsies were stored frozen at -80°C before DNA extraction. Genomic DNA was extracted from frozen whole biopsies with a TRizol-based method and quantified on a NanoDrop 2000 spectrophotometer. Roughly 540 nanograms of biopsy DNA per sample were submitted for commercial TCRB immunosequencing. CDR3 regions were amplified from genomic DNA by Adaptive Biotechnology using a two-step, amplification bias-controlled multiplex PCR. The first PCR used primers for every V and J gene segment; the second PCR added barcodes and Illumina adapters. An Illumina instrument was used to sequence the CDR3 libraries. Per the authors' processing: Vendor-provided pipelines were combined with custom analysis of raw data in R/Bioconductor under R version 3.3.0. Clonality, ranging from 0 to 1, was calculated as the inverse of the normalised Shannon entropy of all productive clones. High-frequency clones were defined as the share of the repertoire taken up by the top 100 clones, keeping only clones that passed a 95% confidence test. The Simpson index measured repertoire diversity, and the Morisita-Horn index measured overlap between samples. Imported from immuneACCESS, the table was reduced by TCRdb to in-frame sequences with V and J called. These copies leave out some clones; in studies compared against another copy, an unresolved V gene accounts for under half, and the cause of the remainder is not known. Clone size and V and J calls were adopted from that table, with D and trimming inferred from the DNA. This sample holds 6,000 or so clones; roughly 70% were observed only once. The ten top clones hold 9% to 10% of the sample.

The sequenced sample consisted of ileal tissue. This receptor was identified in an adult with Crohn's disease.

The CDR3 protein sequence reads: CASSFGTGAEKLFF. The bases read TGCGCCAGCAGCTTTGGGACAGGGGCCGAAAAACTGTTTTTT. The chain links TRBV5-1 with TRBJ1-4; 10 bases in the junction line up with TRBD1. There are 14 amino acids in the CDR3, from cysteine to phenylalanine inclusive. Only CDR3 DNA remains: 42 bases, in frame from the first base. According to the germline V gene, CDR1 reads SGHRS and CDR2 reads YFSETQ. V has 2 bases trimmed and J has 8 bases trimmed; junction bases matching no gene number 3.